What follows are 16 T cell receptor beta chains derived from one specimen sequenced in a study of vaccination and CD4 T cells after COVID-19. Antigen specificity for these receptors is unknown. Scientists ran DNA taken from cultured CD4+ T cells through the Oncomine TCR Beta short-read assay for sequencing. In TCRdb, the PCR reads were re-called with MiXCR into one record per CDR3 protein. Here the sample spans around 13,000 distinct CDR3 sequences, about 36% being singletons. Sample treatment: roughly 10-day PBMC culture with coronavirus spike peptide pools or control peptides (ViraFEST assay). Input material: cultured CD4+ T cells from blood. The receptors stem from a human donor with COVID-19.

In its sample, this clonotype was seen a few times. Written as DNA, the CDR3 is TGTGCCATCGGGAGCTCCTATAATTCACCCCTCCACTTT. Its translation: CAIGSSYNSPLHF. The chain employs TRBV28 and TRBJ1-6; D is uncertain. V lost 10 bases to trimming and J lost 0 bases, with 7 bases between them. The germline V gene has CDR1 MDHEN and CDR2 SYDVKM. The CDR3 extends over 13 amino acids.

This clonotype was recorded a few times. This chain's CDR3 is CASSFSRGPGNEQYF. CDR3 DNA sequence: TGTGCCAGCAGTTTTTCCAGGGGGCCGGGGAACGAGCAGTACTTC. This chain links TRBV27 with TRBJ2-7; 8 nucleotides match TRBD1. V lost 3 bases, J lost 5 bases, and 9 bases stayed unmatched. CDR3 length equals 15 residues. Per the germline V gene, CDR1 is MNHEY and CDR2 is SMNVEV (reference sequence).

The gene calls are TRBV7-8 and TRBJ2-7, with D unresolved. V was pared by 1 base and J by 2 bases, with 9 bases between. The CDR3 is made up of 14 amino acids. The germline CDR1 and CDR2 sequences are SGHVS and FQNEAQ. The CDR3 DNA follows: TGTGCCAGCAGCTTAGGACCACAGACCTACGAGCAGTACTTC. Residues: CASSLGPQTYEQYF.

This clonotype was detected only a few times. The CDR3 loop is CASSSPGGGDYGYTF. The CDR3 DNA reads TGTGCCAGCAGCTCCCCGGGGGGGGGAGACTATGGCTACACCTTC. This rearrangement joins TRBV7-6 to TRBJ1-2; D possibly corresponds to TRBD1 (5 bases). V shed 4 bases and J shed 3 bases, with 15 bases lying between them. Germline CDR1 and CDR2: SGHVS and FNYEAQ. This CDR3 spans 15 amino acids.

This clonotype was counted only a few times. The chain links TRBV12-3 or TRBV12-4 to TRBJ1-1; D uncertain. The length of the CDR3 is 14 residues. Trimming removed 1 base at V and 7 bases at J, with 13 bases between. The CDR3 DNA reads TGTGCCAGCAGTTTAGTGACAAGGTGGGGTGAAGCTTTCTTT. Translation gives CASSLVTRWGEAFF.

The chain couples TRBV12-3 or TRBV12-4 to TRBJ2-3; 8 nucleotides match TRBD2. The CDR3 totals 15 residues. With V trimmed by 7 bases and J by 2 bases, 8 bases remained unmatched. This CDR3 reads CASTLAGQPTDTQYF. The CDR3 DNA reads as TGTGCCAGCACATTAGCGGGGCAACCCACAGATACGCAGTATTTT.

The V gene is TRBV5-1, the J gene TRBJ2-2, with 8 bases identical to TRBD2. CDR3 length equals 17 residues. V was pared by 0 bases and J by 2 bases, with 6 bases of the junction left unmatched. Germline CDR1 SGHRS, CDR2 YFSETQ. DNA for the CDR3: TGCGCCAGCAGCTTGGATAGCGGGGCACTTAACACCGGGGAGCTGTTTTTT. It specifies CASSLDSGALNTGELFF. The complete variable domain, with remaining parts taken from reference TRBV5-1 and TRBJ2-2, reads KAGVTQTPRYLIKTRGQQVTLSCSPISGHRSVSWYQQTPGQGLQFLFEYFSETQRNKGNFPGRFSGRQFSNSRSEMNVSTLELGDSALYLCASSLDSGALNTGELFFGEGSRLTVL.

This clonotype appeared once. The CDR3 nucleotides are TGCGCCAGCAGCCTTTCCAAGAACACTGAAGCTTTCTTT. This encodes CASSLSKNTEAFF. This chain links TRBV4-3 with TRBJ1-1; unclear D gene. CDR3 length: 13 residues. The V and J ends lost 4 bases and 1 base respectively, with 7 bases between them. Germline CDR1 and CDR2: LGHNA and YSLEER.

This sequence joins TRBV7-2 and TRBJ1-1; 8 bases match TRBD1. Trimming cost V 5 bases and J 2 bases; bases outside gene matches: 7. CDR1 is SGHTA, CDR2 FQGNSA, per germline. The CDR3 contains 15 residues. The CDR3 coding sequence is TGTGCCAGCAGCACCCGACAGGGGCATAACACTGAAGCTTTCTTT. Encoded protein: CASSTRQGHNTEAFF. Full variable domain (outside the CDR3, taken from reference TRBV7-2 and TRBJ1-1): GAGVSQSPSNKVTEKGKDVELRCDPISGHTALYWYRQSLGQGLEFLIYFQGNSAPDKSGLPSDRFSAERTGGSVSTLTIQRTQQEDSAVYLCASSTRQGHNTEAFFGQGTRLTVV.

As to this clonotype: It is likely a read error: a sequence one base away is far more abundant. The V call is TRBV6-1, the J call TRBJ1-5, with D uncertain. Trimming took 1 base from V and 0 from J, leaving 4 bases between them. Germline V gene sequence: CDR1 MNHNS, CDR2 SASEGT. The CDR3 is 14 amino acids. The CDR3 bases are TGTGCCAGCAGTGAAGGGTATAGCAATCAGCCCCAGCATTTT. Residues: CASSEGYSNQPQHF.

The gene calls are TRBV12-3 or TRBV12-4 and TRBJ2-7; D not resolved. CDR3 length: 13 residues. With 3 bases removed from V and 0 bases from J, the gap between germline ends came to 6 bases. For the CDR3, the DNA is TGTGCCAGCAGTTTTGGTTCCTCCTACGAGCAGTACTTC. Protein product: CASSFGSSYEQYF.

The chain has TRBV25-1 and TRBJ1-1; D possibly corresponds to TRBD1 (5 bases). The germline gives CDR1 MGHDK, CDR2 SYGVNS. With 7 bases removed from V and 4 bases from J, the gap between germline ends came to 16 bases. The CDR3 runs 14 residues. The CDR3 bases are TGTGCCAGCACTACTCAGGGTATTGGCACTGAAGCTTTCTTT. It is translated as CASTTQGIGTEAFF. The full variable domain, in which reference TRBV25-1 and TRBJ1-1 provide the parts outside the CDR3, is EADIYQTPRYLVIGTGKKITLECSQTMGHDKMYWYQQDPGMELHLIHYSYGVNSTEKGDLSSESTVSRIRTEHFPLTLESARPSHTSQYLCASTTQGIGTEAFFGQGTRLTVV.

The chain carries TRBV15 and TRBJ2-7; D is unclear. The V and J ends lost 0 bases and 3 bases respectively, with 3 bases between them. The CDR3 consists of 12 residues. Germline V gene data show CDR1 as LNHNV and CDR2 as YYDKDF (reference sequence). The CDR3 reads CATSRDRYEQYF. CDR3 DNA: TGTGCCACCAGCAGAGATCGCTACGAGCAGTACTTC.

V and J are TRBV27 and TRBJ1-1; TRBD1 aligns across 8 bases. The V gene end was trimmed by 4 bases and the J gene end by 4 bases; junction bases not matched to a gene: 5. Germline CDR1 is MNHEY and CDR2 is SMNVEV (reference sequence). The CDR3 extends over 14 amino acids. The CDR3 here is CASSWTGPTTEAFF. The CDR3 nucleotides read TGTGCCAGCAGTTGGACAGGGCCAACCACTGAAGCTTTCTTT.

This clonotype has just a few counts. The CDR3 DNA reads as TGTGCCAGCAGTTTAGGGTTCGGGGTAGGGTGGGTTAGGTACTTC. It codes for CASSLGFGVGWVRYF. V and J are TRBV12-3 or TRBV12-4 and TRBJ2-5; perhaps TRBD2 as D (5 bases). V lost 1 base, J lost 13 bases, and 22 bases lay in between. This CDR3 is built from 15 residues.

The chain recombines TRBV28 with TRBJ2-1, with 9 bases identical to TRBD1. The CDR3 has 15 amino acids. Germline loops: CDR1 MDHEN, CDR2 SYDVKM. V was clipped by 6 bases and J by 7 bases; unmatched bases: 10. The CDR3 sequence: CASSSDRGTGNEQFF. Written as DNA, the CDR3 is TGTGCCAGCAGCTCCGACAGGGGGACGGGAAATGAGCAGTTCTTC.